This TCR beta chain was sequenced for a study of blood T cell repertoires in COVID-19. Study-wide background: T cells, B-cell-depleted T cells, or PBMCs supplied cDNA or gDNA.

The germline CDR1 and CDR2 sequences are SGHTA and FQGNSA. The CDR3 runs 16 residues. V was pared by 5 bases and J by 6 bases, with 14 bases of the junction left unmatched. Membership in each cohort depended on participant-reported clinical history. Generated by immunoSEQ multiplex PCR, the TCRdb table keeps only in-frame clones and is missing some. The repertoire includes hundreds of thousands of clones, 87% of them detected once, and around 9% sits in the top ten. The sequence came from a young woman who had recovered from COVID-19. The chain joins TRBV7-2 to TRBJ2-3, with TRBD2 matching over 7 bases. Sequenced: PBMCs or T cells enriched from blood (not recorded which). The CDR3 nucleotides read TGTGCCAGCAGCACCCGTGGGGGGAGGGGAGGGGATACGCAGTATTTT. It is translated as CASSTRGGRGGDTQYF.